A selection of T cell receptor beta chains follows, all from one sample in a study of T cells after yellow fever vaccination. TCRdb reanalysed the 5' RACE reads using MiXCR and keeps one entry per CDR3 protein. The sample shows about 74,000 distinct CDR3 sequences, more than 5.5% of them seen only once. The sample in question was CD8+ T cells sorted from PBMCs, obtained 5 days after the first yellow fever vaccination. The receptor source for this set is a young man who received the YFV17D yellow fever vaccine. Each CDR3 is given with its conserved first and last residue. The order of the fields is J gene, D gene, V gene, clone size, CDR3 protein, CDR3 DNA. D genes are given only for firm matches. A clone size is listed for some rows: how often the clone was seen (once, few, many), or a class if it is expanded.

TRBJ2-1,NA,TRBV6-2/TRBV6-3,few,CASTVHSYNEQFF,TGTGCCAGCACAGTCCACTCCTACAATGAGCAGTTCTTC
TRBJ1-2,NA,TRBV7-9,few,CASSPVRELVRYTF,TGTGCCAGCAGCCCGGTCCGGGAGTTGGTACGCTACACCTTC
TRBJ2-1,TRBD2,TRBV12-3/TRBV12-4,few,CASSFKAGGYNEQFF,TGTGCCAGCAGCTTTAAAGCGGGGGGCTACAATGAGCAGTTCTTC
TRBJ2-1,NA,TRBV5-1,many,CASSSRLNNEQFF,TGCGCCAGCAGCTCGCGTCTCAACAATGAGCAGTTCTTC
TRBJ2-3,NA,TRBV9,many,CASSVAASSTDTQYF,TGTGCCAGCAGCGTAGCGGCTTCTAGCACAGATACGCAGTATTTT
TRBJ2-7,NA,TRBV9,few,CASSVEGATFYEQYF,TGTGCCAGCAGCGTAGAGGGCGCGACTTTCTACGAGCAGTACTTC
TRBJ1-5,NA,TRBV10-2,many,CASSESNLSNQPQHF,TGCGCCAGCAGTGAGTCGAACCTTAGCAATCAGCCCCAGCATTTT
TRBJ2-2,NA,TRBV4-3,NA,CASSQESGSLYTGELFF,TGCGCCAGCAGCCAAGAATCGGGTTCACTCTACACCGGGGAGCTGTTTTTT
TRBJ1-6,NA,TRBV4-3,NA,CASSQIEGDSSPLHF,TGCGCCAGCAGCCAAATAGAAGGGGATAGTTCACCCCTCCACTTT
TRBJ2-7,NA,TRBV7-9,NA,CASSRPGASYEQYF,TGTGCCAGCAGCCGTCCAGGAGCCTCCTACGAGCAGTACTTC
TRBJ1-1,NA,TRBV5-1,NA,CASSPVTLNTEAFF,TGCGCCAGCAGCCCGGTGACTCTAAACACTGAAGCTTTCTTT
TRBJ2-5,TRBD1,TRBV7-3,NA,CASSQPGQKETQYF,TGTGCCAGCAGCCAGCCGGGACAGAAAGAGACCCAGTACTTC
TRBJ2-7,NA,TRBV7-8,many,CASSQTGPEQYF,TGTGCCAGCAGCCAAACAGGGCCCGAGCAGTACTTC
TRBJ2-7,TRBD1,TRBV7-9,NA,CASSWAKTGMSSYEQYF,TGTGCCAGCAGCTGGGCCAAGACAGGGATGAGCTCCTACGAGCAGTACTTC
TRBJ1-4,NA,TRBV24-1,few,CATSDVTDEKLFF,TGTGCCACCAGTGATGTGACAGATGAAAAACTGTTTTTT
TRBJ2-7,NA,TRBV19,few,CASSMGASYEQYF,TGTGCCAGTAGTATGGGTGCGTCCTACGAGCAGTACTTC
TRBJ2-5,NA,TRBV24-1,many,CATSDPTGIQETQYF,TGTGCCACCAGTGATCCCACGGGGATACAAGAGACCCAGTACTTC
TRBJ2-7,NA,TRBV6-5,many,CASSYSPRTVVTEQYF,TGTGCCAGCAGTTACTCGCCCCGGACGGTGGTTACGGAGCAGTACTTC
TRBJ1-1,NA,TRBV6-1,NA,CASSATGGLWPEAFF,TGTGCCAGCAGTGCCACGGGTGGCTTGTGGCCTGAAGCTTTCTTT
TRBJ2-3,TRBD1,TRBV12-3/TRBV12-4,NA,CASSLYRGPTDTQYF,TGTGCCAGCAGTTTATACAGGGGGCCCACAGATACGCAGTATTTT
TRBJ2-1,NA,TRBV7-9,few,CASSSPTGQAYNEQFF,TGTGCCAGCAGCTCACCAACAGGGCAGGCCTACAATGAGCAGTTCTTC